This T cell receptor beta chain was sequenced during a study of CD8 T cells in Susac syndrome. CDR1 is SEHNR, CDR2 FQNEAQ, per germline (reference sequence). The CDR3 consists of 15 residues. J gave up 3 bases and V 6 bases, and 6 bases lay outside the gene matches. With random hexamers, roughly 0.45 to 1 ug RNA was reverse transcribed. TCRdb reprocessed the immunoSEQ multiplex PCR reads with MiXCR, giving one entry per CDR3 protein. The table lists a few hundred thousand distinct CDR3 sequences, around 84% of them singletons. The sequenced sample was CD8+ T cells from PBMCs. This chain connects TRBV7-9 to TRBJ2-5, with 11 bases matching TRBD2. The clonotype was recovered from a human donor with multiple sclerosis. CDR3 sequence: CASRPIAGGEETQYF. The CDR3 nucleotides are TGTGCCAGCAGACCCATAGCGGGAGGGGAAGAGACCCAGTACTTC.